Detailed here is one T cell receptor beta chain. The antigen is unknown. The data belong to a study of T cells in localized non-small cell lung cancer. Study results and caveats: Uninvolved adjacent lung had higher T cell clonality than tumor and all other tissues. Heterogeneity stays possible, as sequencing covered only one tumor region. There were a median about 53 of the top 100 tumor clones appearing in adjacent lung.

Germline V CDR1 and CDR2: SGHVS, FNYEAQ. CDR3 length: 13 residues. The germline V and J ends were trimmed by 1 base and 4 bases, with 8 bases remaining between them. Produced via immunoSEQ multiplex PCR; TCRdb's table is partial and in-frame only. The sample records around 64,000 clones, 90% to 95% being singletons. Sequenced here: peripheral blood, sampled before any cancer treatment. V is TRBV7-6 and J is TRBJ2-7; a weak D match, TRBD2 (5 bases). The clonotype originates from a man aged 40-75 years with stage I lung adenocarcinoma. The CDR3 nucleotides read TGTGCCAGCAGCTTAGAGTCGGGATACGAGCAGTACTTC. Translating gives CASSLESGYEQYF.